The 8 T cell receptor beta chains reported below all come from one sample, sequenced in a study of regulatory T cells in long-lasting Graves disease (dated by TCRdb to the early 2020s). Libraries were constructed by multiplex PCR. Sequencing was performed on an Illumina HiSeq 4000. To build TCR beta libraries, CDR3 regions were amplified by Arm-PCR using iRepertoire HTBI primers. TCRdb reanalyzed the raw reads on its own, using fastp at Q25 for trimming and MiXCR for clone calling, and kept in-frame beta chains. Every CDR3 protein is listed once, alongside the most common genes and DNA of its rows. The sample table shows 350,000 to 450,000 distinct CDR3 sequences, and about 15% are seen once. Under 9% of the sample is taken by the ten largest. The time point label for this specimen denotes: newly diagnosed GD, antithyroid drugs for less than 3 months. For both TCR sequencing and RNA sequencing, RNA was extracted from PBMCs using TRIzol.

The data also belong to a second study, concerning T cells in Graves' hyperthyroidism and ophthalmopathy.

Here the sequenced sample was peripheral blood mononuclear cells (PBMCs), taken at new diagnosis, from a patient treated with antithyroid drugs. The receptors stem from a woman aged 40 to 55 with Graves disease. Donor details come from another sample of the same person, matched by shared clones.

There are a few counts of this clonotype. The V and J genes are TRBV3-1 and TRBJ2-7; D possibly matches TRBD1 or TRBD2 (7 bases each). This CDR3 contains 18 residues. CDR1 is LGHDT, CDR2 YNNKEL, per germline (reference sequence). Trimming removed 3 bases at V and 0 bases at J, with 21 bases between. CDR3 coding DNA: TGTGCCAGCAGCCACGGTCAGGGGGGGACGCGCGGCTCCTACGAGCAGTACTTC. This sequence encodes CASSHGQGGTRGSYEQYF.

The gene calls are TRBV30 and TRBJ2-4; TRBD2 agrees at 10 bases. The trim removed 4 bases at V and 4 bases at J, leaving 7 bases unmatched. This CDR3 spans 15 amino acids. Germline V CDR1 and CDR2: GTSNPN, SVGIG (reference sequence). CDR3 sequence (DNA): TGTGCCTGGATGTCCCGGACTAGCGGTAAAAACATTCAGTACTTC. It is translated as CAWMSRTSGKNIQYF.

This clonotype was seen a few times. The genes are TRBV20-1 and TRBJ2-7; 9 bases map to TRBD2. The germline V gene encodes CDR1 DFQATT and CDR2 SNEGSKA (reference sequence). V trimming: 3 bases; J trimming: 2 bases; junction bases outside the gene matches: 8. The CDR3 spans 15 residues. The CDR3 sequence: CSASPGTSLTYEQYF. DNA for the CDR3: TGCAGTGCTAGCCCCGGGACTAGCTTGACCTACGAGCAGTACTTC.

Many counts were recorded for this clonotype. The V gene is TRBV12-3 or TRBV12-4, the J gene TRBJ2-7; D may correspond to TRBD1 or TRBD2 (6 bases each). The V end lost 4 bases, the J end lost 2 bases, and 12 bases lay between the germline ends. This CDR3 spans 14 amino acids. The CDR3 coding sequence is TGTGCCAGCAGTTGGGGGGACACCACCTACGAGCAGTACTTC. Its translation is CASSWGDTTYEQYF.

This clonotype was picked up many times. V and J are TRBV2 and TRBJ1-4; TRBD1 matches at 8 bases. The ends lost 6 bases at V and 6 bases at J; junction bases unmatched: 9. The CDR3 has 15 amino acids. Germline V CDR1 and CDR2: SNHLY, FYNNEI. CDR3 sequence (DNA): TGTGCCAGCAGGCCGTACAGGGGGGAAGATGAAAAACTGTTTTTT. The encoded protein is CASRPYRGEDEKLFF.

This clonotype was seen repeatedly, ten times or more. The gene calls are TRBV20-1 and TRBJ2-1; 12 nucleotides align to TRBD2. Germline loops: CDR1 DFQATT, CDR2 SNEGSKA (reference sequence). The CDR3 spans 16 residues. J lost 0 bases, V lost 5 bases, and 5 bases had no gene match. The CDR3 region is CSALPGLAGSYNEQFF. The DNA for the CDR3 is TGCAGTGCTCTCCCGGGACTAGCGGGCTCCTACAATGAGCAGTTCTTC.

This clonotype appeared many times. This chain joins TRBV6-1 and TRBJ2-3; 10 bases map to TRBD2. Germline V gene sequence: CDR1 MNHNS, CDR2 SASEGT. The length of the CDR3 is 16 residues. With 6 bases clipped from V and 0 bases from J, the junction kept 6 bases outside the gene matches. In DNA form, the CDR3 reads TGTGCCAGCAGGGAGGCTAGCGGGAGTAGCACAGATACGCAGTATTTT. This sequence encodes CASREASGSSTDTQYF.

This clonotype was counted only a few times. This chain links TRBV6-2 or TRBV6-3 with TRBJ2-7; the D call may be TRBD1 or TRBD2 (6 bases each). This CDR3 spans 11 amino acids. Germline V gene sequence: CDR1 MNHEY, CDR2 SVGEGT. Trimming took 7 bases from V and 5 from J, leaving 9 bases between them. For the CDR3, the DNA is TGTGCCAGCACCGGGGGCCACGAGCAGTACTTC. It encodes CASTGGHEQYF.